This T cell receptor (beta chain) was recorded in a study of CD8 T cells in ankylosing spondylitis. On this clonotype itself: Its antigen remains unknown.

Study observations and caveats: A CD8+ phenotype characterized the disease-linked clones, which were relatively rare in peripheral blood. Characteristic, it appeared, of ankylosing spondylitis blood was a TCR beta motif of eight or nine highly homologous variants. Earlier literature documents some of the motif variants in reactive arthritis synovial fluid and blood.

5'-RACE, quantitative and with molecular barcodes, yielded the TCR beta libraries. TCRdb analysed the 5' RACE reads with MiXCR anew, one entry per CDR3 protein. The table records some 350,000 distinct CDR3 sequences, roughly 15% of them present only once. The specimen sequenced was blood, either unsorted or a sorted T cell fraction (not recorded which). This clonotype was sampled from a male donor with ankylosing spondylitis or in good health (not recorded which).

CDR3 amino acids: CASSPRPQDGETQYF. The CDR3 DNA reads as TGTGCCAGCAGCCCCCGGCCCCAGGATGGGGAGACCCAGTACTTC. This chain links TRBV7-9 with TRBJ2-5; D is undetermined. Germline loops: CDR1 SEHNR, CDR2 FQNEAQ (reference sequence). V was clipped by 5 bases and J by 5 bases, with 18 bases between them. The CDR3 covers 15 residues.